A selection of T cell receptor beta chains follows, all from one sample in a study of OX40 agonist ivuxolimab in advanced cancers. Clones were sequenced by immunoSEQ multiplex PCR, and TCRdb holds only the in-frame ones, with some missing. The sample has approximately 90,000 clones, 90% to 95% seen once; the top ten hold roughly 2.5%. This specimen was CD4+ or CD8+ T cells sorted from blood, taken in a trial of the OX40 agonist ivuxolimab. All receptors derive from an adult with an advanced solid tumor such as melanoma, head and neck, liver or kidney cancer. CDR3s include the opening cysteine and the closing phenylalanine or tryptophan. Each record gives: V gene, J gene, D gene, clone size, CDR3 protein, CDR3 DNA. D genes are given only for firm matches. A clone size is listed for some rows: how often the clone was seen (once, few, many), or a class if it is expanded.

V: TRBV6-6
J: TRBJ1-1
D: TRBD1
size: .
CDR3: CASSGRTGNTEAFF
DNA: TGTGCCAGCAGTGGCCGGACAGGCAACACTGAAGCTTTCTTT

V: TRBV19
J: TRBJ2-3
D: TRBD1
size: .
CDR3: CASSLPGQITDTQYF
DNA: TGTGCCAGTAGTCTACCGGGACAGATTACAGATACGCAGTATTTT

V: TRBV18
J: TRBJ2-7
D: .
size: .
CDR3: CASSPQDASSYEQYF
DNA: TGTGCCAGCTCACCACAAGACGCAAGCTCCTACGAGCAGTACTTC

V: TRBV19
J: TRBJ1-3
D: .
size: .
CDR3: CASSSTGLDLFSRGNTIYF
DNA: TGTGCCAGTAGTTCCACGGGCCTCGACTTGTTTTCACGGGGAAACACCATATATTTT

V: TRBV6-5
J: TRBJ2-1
D: .
size: .
CDR3: CASSYAASVDNEQFF
DNA: TGTGCCAGCAGTTACGCGGCTAGCGTTGACAATGAGCAGTTCTTC

V: TRBV19
J: TRBJ2-2
D: TRBD2
size: .
CDR3: CASSIALAGVTGELFF
DNA: TGTGCCAGTAGTATAGCCCTAGCGGGAGTCACCGGGGAGCTGTTTTTT

V: TRBV6-1
J: TRBJ2-5
D: TRBD1
size: .
CDR3: CASSEAFFGAGGRRETQYF
DNA: TGTGCCAGCAGTGAAGCTTTTTTTGGGGCAGGGGGCCGTCGAGAGACCCAGTACTTC

V: TRBV7-9
J: TRBJ2-2
D: .
size: .
CDR3: CASSQQATGTGELFF
DNA: TGTGCCAGCAGCCAACAGGCTACGGGGACCGGGGAGCTGTTTTTT

V: TRBV7-7
J: TRBJ2-1
D: TRBD1
size: .
CDR3: CASSFRPITGEMYNEQFF
DNA: TGTGCTAGCAGCTTTCGCCCCATAACAGGGGAAATGTACAATGAGCAGTTCTTC

V: TRBV15
J: TRBJ2-7
D: .
size: once
CDR3: CATSRDHYEQYF
DNA: TGTGCCACCAGCAGAGACCACTACGAGCAGTACTTC

V: TRBV19
J: TRBJ1-5
D: .
size: .
CDR3: CASSFLGGNNQPQHF
DNA: TGTGCCAGTAGTTTCTTAGGGGGGAACAATCAGCCCCAGCATTTT

V: TRBV5-1
J: TRBJ2-7
D: .
size: once
CDR3: CASSVTGPPYEQYF
DNA: TGCGCCAGCAGCGTGACAGGCCCCCCCTACGAGCAGTACTTC

V: TRBV30
J: TRBJ1-5
D: .
size: .
CDR3: CAWSVPGQPQHF
DNA: TGTGCCTGGAGTGTACCAGGGCAGCCCCAGCATTTT

V: TRBV19
J: TRBJ2-1
D: TRBD2
size: .
CDR3: CASSIQTGTTWDEQFF
DNA: TGTGCCAGTAGTATACAGACCGGGACTACATGGGATGAGCAGTTCTTC

V: TRBV19
J: TRBJ1-2
D: .
size: .
CDR3: CALKSVSGYTF
DNA: TGTGCCCTTAAGAGTGTGTCCGGCTACACCTTC

V: TRBV28
J: TRBJ1-5
D: .
size: .
CDR3: CASSSPDDSNQPQHF
DNA: TGTGCCAGCAGTTCCCCCGATGATAGCAATCAGCCCCAGCATTTT

V: TRBV10-3
J: TRBJ2-2
D: TRBD2
size: .
CDR3: CAIGTSGSPGELFF
DNA: TGTGCCATCGGGACTAGCGGGAGTCCCGGGGAGCTGTTTTTT

V: TRBV29-1
J: TRBJ1-1
D: .
size: .
CDR3: CSVERLLNTEAFF
DNA: TGCAGCGTTGAGCGACTGCTGAACACTGAAGCTTTCTTT

V: TRBV2
J: TRBJ2-3
D: .
size: .
CDR3: CASSQTSDTQYF
DNA: TGTGCCAGCAGTCAAACTTCAGATACGCAGTATTTT

V: TRBV28
J: TRBJ1-2
D: .
size: .
CDR3: CASSFPSRTDSGGYTF
DNA: TGTGCCAGCAGTTTCCCTAGTCGGACGGACAGCGGGGGCTACACCTTC